A single sample is the source of the 10 T cell receptor beta chains below, sequenced in a study of identical twins. Each CDR3 protein gets one entry after TCRdb re-called the 5' RACE reads with MiXCR. Of approximately 500,000 distinct CDR3 sequences listed, roughly a quarter are singletons. These records were also assigned to another study, of T cells expressing NK-cell markers.

Sequenced input: CD4+ T cells sorted from blood. These receptors were obtained from a woman aged 18-30 years in good health.

This chain links TRBV4-1 with TRBJ2-7, with D unclear. CDR1 MGHRA and CDR2 YSYEKL come from the germline V gene. The CDR3 sequence is 14 residues long. Trimming shortened V by 4 bases and J by 2 bases, and 12 bases separated the two germline ends. CDR3 nucleotides: TGCGCCAGCAGCCGCACGGGTAAGGCCTACGAGCAGTACTTC. Residues: CASSRTGKAYEQYF.

The chain is built from TRBV3-1 and TRBJ1-5; tentatively, D is TRBD1 (5 bases). The CDR3 has 15 amino acids. Trimming left V 0 bases short and J 6 bases short, with 12 bases between. Germline V gene sequence: CDR1 LGHDT, CDR2 YNNKEL (reference sequence). CDR3 region: CASSQERGVGQPQHF. For the CDR3, the DNA is TGTGCCAGCAGCCAAGAACGGGGGGTTGGTCAGCCCCAGCATTTT.

The CDR3 DNA follows: TGTGCCAGCAGCCCCCGGGGGGGCACCATATATTTT. This sequence encodes CASSPRGGTIYF. V gene TRBV11-3 combines with J gene TRBJ1-3, with D possibly TRBD1 on 5 matching bases. Trimming took off 5 bases at V and 9 bases at J, with 11 bases between the two ends. Looked up from germline, CDR1 is SGHNT and CDR2 is YENEEA. This CDR3 is built from 12 residues.

The rearrangement links TRBV6-2 or TRBV6-3 to TRBJ2-5, with a weak D call TRBD1 (6 bases). Germline CDR1 and CDR2: MNHEY and SVGEGT. The CDR3 is made up of 18 amino acids. The V and J ends lost 0 bases and 4 bases respectively, with 21 bases between them. In DNA, the CDR3 is TGTGCCAGCAGTTACTCTTCGGGATCCCCGCAGGGGAGAGAGACCCAGTACTTC. Its translation: CASSYSSGSPQGRETQYF.

The chain recombines TRBV6-2 or TRBV6-3 with TRBJ1-2; TRBD1 is a possible D gene (5 bases). Germline V CDR1 and CDR2: MNHEY, SVGEGT. The CDR3 has 15 amino acids. Trimming removed 6 bases at V and 0 bases at J, with 14 bases between. In nucleotides, the CDR3 is TGTGCCAGCAGAGGGACCTGGATAGCTAACTATGGCTACACCTTC. Translation gives CASRGTWIANYGYTF.

The J gene is TRBJ2-5, the V gene TRBV20-1; D gene unclear. There are 12 residues in the CDR3. Looked up from germline, CDR1 is DFQATT and CDR2 is SNEGSKA (reference sequence). V was cut by 6 bases and J by 5 bases, with 13 bases left in between. Here the CDR3 reads CSALQSRETQYF. The CDR3, as DNA: TGCAGTGCACTGCAGAGTCGGGAGACCCAGTACTTC.

This clonotype was seen only a few times. V and J are TRBV20-1 and TRBJ1-5; no reliable D call. CDR3 length equals 13 residues. Germline CDR1 and CDR2: DFQATT and SNEGSKA (reference sequence). Trimming pared 3 bases from V and 7 bases from J, leaving 13 bases between. CDR3 coding DNA: TGCAGTGCTAGTGGCGGGCTTAGGCAGCCCCAGCATTTT. This encodes CSASGGLRQPQHF.

The rearrangement links TRBV29-1 to TRBJ2-1, with 10 bases aligning to TRBD2. V trimming: 6 bases; J trimming: 6 bases; junction bases outside the gene matches: 8. The CDR3 sequence is 14 residues long. Germline-derived CDR1 and CDR2 are SQVTM and ANQGSEA. The CDR3 here is CSVAQREGINEQFF. CDR3 sequence (DNA): TGCAGCGTCGCCCAGCGGGAGGGTATCAATGAGCAGTTCTTC.

A few counts support this clonotype. V and J are TRBV7-9 and TRBJ2-2, with D perhaps TRBD2 (5 bases). The germline gives CDR1 SEHNR, CDR2 FQNEAQ (reference sequence). The CDR3 is made up of 13 amino acids. With 0 bases removed from V and 13 bases from J, the gap between germline ends came to 12 bases. The CDR3 nucleotides read TGTGCCAGCAGCTTAGCCGGGATACTAGGGCTGTTTTTT. Translation: CASSLAGILGLFF.

This clonotype was counted ten times or more. The V and J genes are TRBV29-1 and TRBJ2-5; D unresolved. With 4 bases removed from V and 4 bases from J, the gap between germline ends came to 4 bases. The CDR3 has 10 residues. The V gene's germline CDR1 is SQVTM and CDR2 ANQGSEA. The CDR3 nucleotides read TGCAGCGTTGGAGGAGAGACCCAGTACTTC. The encoded protein is CSVGGETQYF.